These 30 T cell receptor beta chains share one sample of origin, sequenced in a study of T cell responses to AZD1222 COVID-19 vaccine. The data were produced by immunoSEQ multiplex PCR, yet TCRdb's version contains in-frame clones alone and is incomplete. The data contain more than 85,000 clones, roughly 89% of them singletons. The sample consisted of peripheral blood, taken on day 0 of AZD1222 vaccination. These receptor sequences come from an adult in good health.

The chain recombines TRBV7-6 with TRBJ2-6; D might be TRBD1 (5 bases). The CDR3 runs to 19 residues. V shed 6 bases and J shed 0 bases, with 21 bases lying between them. Per the germline V gene, CDR1 is SGHVS and CDR2 is FNYEAQ. The CDR3 DNA is TGTGCCAGCAGTCAATTAAGTCCTCCAGGGATCTCTGGGGCCAACGTCCTGACTTTC. This gives the protein CASSQLSPPGISGANVLTF.

The chain uses TRBV4-2 and TRBJ2-7, with 8 nucleotides matching TRBD2. V was pared by 6 bases and J by 6 bases, with 16 bases of the junction left unmatched. CDR1 and CDR2 (germline): LGHNA, YNFKEQ. The CDR3 sequence is 16 residues long. The CDR3: CASSRTRTSTTGEQYF. CDR3 nucleotides: TGTGCCAGCAGTCGCACACGGACTAGCACCACGGGCGAGCAGTACTTC.

The chain uses TRBV6-6 and TRBJ1-5; no clear D. This CDR3 comprises 13 residues. The V gene's germline CDR1 is MNHNY and CDR2 SVGAGI (reference sequence). V shed 0 bases and J shed 3 bases, with 3 bases lying between them. The CDR3 reads CASSYSYNQPQHF. CDR3 sequence (DNA): TGTGCCAGCAGTTACTCATACAATCAGCCCCAGCATTTT.

This clone showed up just a few times. The chain links TRBV3-1 (or the pseudogene TRBV3-2) to TRBJ2-5, with a tentative D call TRBD1 (6 bases). Per the germline V gene, CDR1 is LGHDT and CDR2 is YNNKEL (reference sequence). This CDR3 comprises 18 residues. Trimming took 4 bases from V and 5 from J, leaving 26 bases between them. For the CDR3, the DNA is TGTGCCAGCAGCCGTTATCCCAACCTAGGGGGTTCAGGGGAGACCCAGTACTTC. Translation: CASSRYPNLGGSGETQYF.

The chain employs TRBV14 and TRBJ1-1; a weak D match, TRBD1 (5 bases). V was pared by 1 base and J by 10 bases, with 25 bases between. The CDR3 has 17 residues. The germline V gene encodes CDR1 SGHDN and CDR2 FVKESK. CDR3 loop: CASSQVGPPTVREVAFF. The DNA of the CDR3 is TGTGCCAGCAGCCAAGTTGGCCCCCCGACAGTTCGGGAGGTAGCTTTCTTT.

The chain is built from TRBV11-3 and TRBJ1-1; D remains unclear. V was cut by 0 bases and J by 1 base, with 3 bases left in between. CDR1 is SGHNT and CDR2 is YENEEA in the germline V gene. The CDR3 length is 13 residues. The CDR3 sequence: CASSLDRNTEAFF. The CDR3, as DNA: TGTGCCAGCAGCTTAGACAGGAACACTGAAGCTTTCTTT.

The chain combines TRBV10-3 with TRBJ1-4, with D possibly matching TRBD1 (5 bases). Germline loops: CDR1 ENHRY, CDR2 SYGVKD. This CDR3 is built from 16 residues. The ends were cut back, 5 bases at V and 0 bases at J, with 13 bases in the middle. This CDR3 is CAISNTGSATNEKLFF. The CDR3 bases are TGTGCCATCAGTAATACAGGCAGCGCAACTAATGAAAAACTGTTTTTT.

The rearrangement joins TRBV2 to TRBJ1-5, with 7 positions matching TRBD1. In germline, CDR1 is SNHLY, CDR2 FYNNEI. There are 13 residues in the CDR3. The junction had 6 bases not matched to a gene; V was cut back by 6 bases and J by 7 bases. The CDR3 nucleotides are TGTGCCAGCAGCCAAGACAGGGTGCAGCCCCAGCATTTT. As protein: CASSQDRVQPQHF.

The rearrangement links TRBV7-8 to TRBJ2-7, with D possibly TRBD1 on 5 matching bases. This CDR3 region has 15 residues. V shed 7 bases and J shed 3 bases, with 19 bases lying between them. Germline V gene data show CDR1 as SGHVS and CDR2 as FQNEAQ. CDR3 residues: CASIAAAQAYYEQYF. In DNA form, the CDR3 reads TGTGCCAGCATCGCGGCGGCACAGGCCTACTACGAGCAGTACTTC.

This clone was picked up a small number of times. The rearrangement uses TRBV9 and TRBJ1-2; D gene uncertain. The CDR3 covers 14 residues. The V and J ends lost 0 bases and 2 bases respectively, with 8 bases between them. Looked up from germline, CDR1 is SGDLS and CDR2 is YYNGEE. The DNA of the CDR3 is TGTGCCAGCAGCGTAGGGGTGGGGAACTATGGCTACACCTTC. Residues: CASSVGVGNYGYTF.

The CDR3 nucleotides are TGTGCCAGCAGCTTAGCGCGAGGACTAGTCAATGAGCAGTTCTTC. This sequence encodes CASSLARGLVNEQFF. The J gene is TRBJ2-1, the V gene TRBV7-9, with 7 positions matching TRBD2. CDR1 is SEHNR, CDR2 FQNEAQ, per germline (reference sequence). This CDR3 is built from 15 residues. V was pared by 0 bases and J by 6 bases, with 5 bases of the junction left unmatched.

The V and J genes are TRBV5-1 and TRBJ2-1; D is possibly TRBD1 (6 bases). CDR1 SGHRS and CDR2 YFSETQ come from the germline V gene. The CDR3 is 14 amino acids. V lost 2 bases to trimming and J lost 5 bases, with 11 bases between them. CDR3 loop: CASSFQGSDNEQFF. The CDR3 DNA reads as TGCGCCAGCAGCTTTCAGGGGTCAGACAATGAGCAGTTCTTC.

The chain combines TRBV5-6 with TRBJ1-4; D gene unclear. CDR1 and CDR2 from the germline V gene are SGHDT and YYEEEE. The CDR3 consists of 14 residues. V gave up 5 bases and J gave up 4 bases, with 12 bases separating them. For the CDR3, the DNA is TGTGCCAGCAGACCCCGACACTTTAATGAAAAACTGTTTTTT. Translating gives CASRPRHFNEKLFF.

CDR3 DNA: TGTGCCTGGAGTCTCACCCCCGGGGTCCTGACTTTC. Translation gives CAWSLTPGVLTF. V and J are TRBV30 and TRBJ2-6; D not certain. The CDR3 sequence is 12 residues long. The V gene's germline CDR1 is GTSNPN and CDR2 SVGIG (reference sequence). The ends were cut back, 2 bases at V and 13 bases at J, with 12 bases in the middle. The complete variable domain, with remaining parts taken from reference TRBV30 and TRBJ2-6, reads SQTIHQWPATLVQPVGSPLSLECTVEGTSNPNLYWYRQAAGRGLQLLFYSVGIGQISSEVPQNLSASRPQDRQFILSSKKLLLSDSGFYLCAWSLTPGVLTFGAGSRLTVL.

The gene calls are TRBV25-1 and TRBJ1-2; 9 bases match TRBD1. This CDR3 has 13 amino acids. After removal of 7 bases from V and 4 bases from J, the junction contained 4 bases not matched to a gene. Per the germline V gene, CDR1 is MGHDK and CDR2 is SYGVNS. CDR3: CASTGGQGYGYTF. The CDR3 coding sequence is TGTGCCAGCACCGGGGGACAGGGCTATGGCTACACCTTC.

This sequence joins TRBV28 and TRBJ1-2, with D possibly being TRBD1 (6 bases). The CDR3 is made up of 16 amino acids. The germline V gene encodes CDR1 MDHEN and CDR2 SYDVKM. With 4 bases removed from V and 4 bases from J, the gap between germline ends came to 19 bases. In DNA, the CDR3 is TGTGCCAGCAGTTCCCCGGTGGGGGACATTACCTATGGCTACACCTTC. It is translated as CASSSPVGDITYGYTF.

This chain joins TRBV3-1 (or the pseudogene TRBV3-2) and TRBJ2-7; D not certain. This CDR3 is 16 amino acids long. Deletions cut 1 base from V and 0 bases from J, with 13 bases between. Germline CDR1 reads LGHDT; CDR2 reads YNNKEL (reference sequence). The CDR3 sequence: CASSQGFGRSSYEQYF. The CDR3 region has the DNA TGTGCCAGCAGCCAAGGTTTTGGCAGGAGCTCCTACGAGCAGTACTTC.

CDR3 sequence: CASSSGHRYEQYF. CDR3 DNA: TGTGCCAGCAGCTCGGGACACCGCTACGAGCAGTACTTC. The chain uses TRBV7-9 and TRBJ2-7; D might be TRBD1 (6 bases). The germline CDR1 and CDR2 sequences are SEHNR and FQNEAQ (reference sequence). Trimming shortened V by 4 bases and J by 3 bases, and 10 bases separated the two germline ends. CDR3 length equals 13 residues.

This chain links TRBV4-1 with TRBJ2-2; a possible D gene is TRBD2 (6 bases). This CDR3 comprises 19 residues. Trimming stripped 4 bases from V and 0 bases from J, with 21 bases between. Germline-derived CDR1 and CDR2 are MGHRA and YSYEKL. The CDR3 spells CASSPEVGGSPANTGELFF. The DNA of the CDR3 is TGCGCCAGCAGCCCCGAAGTTGGGGGGAGTCCCGCGAACACCGGGGAGCTGTTTTTT.

The chain links TRBV3-1 (or the pseudogene TRBV3-2) to TRBJ1-4; the match to TRBD1 covers 7 bases. V lost 1 base, J lost 8 bases, and 16 bases stayed unmatched. Germline-derived CDR1 and CDR2 are LGHDT and YNNKEL (reference sequence). The CDR3 has 18 amino acids. The CDR3 loop reads CASSQGGLTGDFWEKLFF. Here the CDR3 DNA reads TGTGCCAGCAGCCAAGGGGGCCTAACAGGGGACTTTTGGGAAAAACTGTTTTTT.

The rearrangement links TRBV27 to TRBJ1-2, with D perhaps TRBD1 (5 bases). There are 15 residues in the CDR3. Trimming took off 4 bases at V and 4 bases at J, with 16 bases between the two ends. Germline V CDR1 and CDR2: MNHEY, SMNVEV (reference sequence). CDR3: CASSSRVPTGYGYTF. CDR3 in DNA: TGTGCCAGCAGTTCCAGGGTTCCAACTGGCTATGGCTACACCTTC.

The genes are TRBV7-9 and TRBJ1-6; D is perhaps TRBD1 (5 bases). Deletions cut 7 bases from V and 4 bases from J, with 17 bases between. Germline V gene data show CDR1 as SEHNR and CDR2 as FQNEAQ (reference sequence). The CDR3 runs to 16 residues. Written as DNA, the CDR3 is TGTGCCAGCAACAATCGTGGGGGGGATTATAATTCACCCCTCCACTTT. As protein: CASNNRGGDYNSPLHF.

CDR3 in amino acids: CASSPPAGRAAYNSPLHF. CDR3 coding DNA: TGTGCCAGCAGCCCCCCGGCAGGGAGGGCGGCTTATAATTCACCCCTCCACTTT. The chain carries TRBV7-2 and TRBJ1-6; maybe TRBD1 (5 bases). Germline lookup yields CDR1 SGHTA and CDR2 FQGNSA. This CDR3 contains 18 residues. V was clipped by 5 bases and J by 4 bases, with 21 bases between them.

The gene calls are TRBV5-1 and TRBJ1-2; 7 bases agree with TRBD1. Germline V gives CDR1 SGHRS, CDR2 YFSETQ. Germline trimming cut 2 bases from V and 4 bases from J; bases unmatched to any gene: 5. The CDR3 sequence is 14 residues long. DNA of the CDR3: TGCGCCAGCAGCTTTACAGGGGTTGGCTATGGCTACACCTTC. Translating gives CASSFTGVGYGYTF.

The chain recombines TRBV5-1 with TRBJ2-2; maybe TRBD2 (6 bases). Per germline, CDR1 SGHRS and CDR2 YFSETQ. There are 15 residues in the CDR3. Trimming took 4 bases from V and 1 from J, leaving 11 bases between them. CDR3 residues: CASSRSGGNTGELFF. CDR3 nucleotides: TGCGCCAGCAGCCGTAGCGGAGGGAACACCGGGGAGCTGTTTTTT.

The J gene is TRBJ1-2, the V gene TRBV30; D gene uncertain. CDR3 length equals 14 residues. Looked up from germline, CDR1 is GTSNPN and CDR2 is SVGIG (reference sequence). V was trimmed by 0 bases and J by 4 bases, leaving 12 bases between them. CDR3 DNA: TGTGCCTGGAGTGTACAGCAGTTGCGCTATGGCTACACCTTC. Its protein product is CAWSVQQLRYGYTF.

CDR3 DNA: TGTGCCAGCAGCGGACAGGGTTGGGCGAGCACAGATACGCAGTATTTT. It yields the protein CASSGQGWASTDTQYF. The J gene is TRBJ2-3, the V gene TRBV7-9; 8 bases match TRBD1. The trim removed 5 bases at V and 0 bases at J, leaving 7 bases unmatched. Germline V gene sequence: CDR1 SEHNR, CDR2 FQNEAQ (reference sequence). The CDR3 totals 16 residues.

The sample holds a few counts of this clone. The chain uses TRBV6-2 or TRBV6-3 and TRBJ2-7, with D perhaps TRBD1 (6 bases). CDR1 and CDR2 from the germline V gene are MNHEY and SVGEGT. The V end was cut by 0 bases, the J end by 7 bases, with 16 bases between. The CDR3 is 15 residues long. The CDR3: CASSYSSRGLGEQYF. The CDR3 DNA follows: TGTGCCAGCAGTTACTCGTCCAGGGGTCTGGGGGAGCAGTACTTC.

The chain couples TRBV4-3 to TRBJ2-2, with a tentative D call TRBD2 (6 bases). Germline V gene sequence: CDR1 LGHNA, CDR2 YSLEER. The CDR3 totals 15 residues. The ends were cut back, 4 bases at V and 5 bases at J, with 14 bases in the middle. This CDR3 reads CASSLGHRGTGELFF. DNA of the CDR3: TGCGCCAGCAGCCTCGGCCACCGGGGGACCGGGGAGCTGTTTTTT.

J is TRBJ1-5 and V is TRBV5-1; the match to TRBD1 covers 7 bases. V was pared by 0 bases and J by 5 bases, with 5 bases of the junction left unmatched. CDR1 SGHRS and CDR2 YFSETQ come from the germline V gene. The CDR3 contains 15 residues. DNA of the CDR3: TGCGCCAGCAGCTTGGCACAGGGGAGGGATCAGCCCCAGCATTTT. Its protein product is CASSLAQGRDQPQHF.